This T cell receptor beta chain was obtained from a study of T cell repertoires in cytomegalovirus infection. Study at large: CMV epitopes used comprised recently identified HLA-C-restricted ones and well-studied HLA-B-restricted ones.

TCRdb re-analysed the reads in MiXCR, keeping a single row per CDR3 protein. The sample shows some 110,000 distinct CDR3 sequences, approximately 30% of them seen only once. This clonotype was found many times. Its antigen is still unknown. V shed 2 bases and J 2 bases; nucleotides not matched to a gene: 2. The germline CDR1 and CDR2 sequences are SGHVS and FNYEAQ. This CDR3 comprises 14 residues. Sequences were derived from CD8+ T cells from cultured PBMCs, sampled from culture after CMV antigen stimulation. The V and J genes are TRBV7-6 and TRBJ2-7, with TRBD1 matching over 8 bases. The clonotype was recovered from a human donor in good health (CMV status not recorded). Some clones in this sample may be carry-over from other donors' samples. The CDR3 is CASSLRDRPYEQYF. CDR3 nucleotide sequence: TGTGCCAGCAGCTTAAGGGACAGGCCCTACGAGCAGTACTTC.